Sequencing of this T cell receptor (beta chain) was carried out in a study of read filtering for tumor transcriptome and immune sequencing. About the research overall: The cohort had 17 men and more than 13 women aged roughly 40 to 90, mean about 68 years. R-ISS stage counts were roughly eight for I, approximately 15 for II, roughly seven for III.

From roughly 0.4 ug of RNA, a library with molecular barcoded alpha/delta and beta/gamma adaptors was made. TCRdb reanalysed the reads using MiXCR and keeps one entry per CDR3 protein. Among around 20,000 distinct CDR3 sequences listed, approximately 20% were seen once. The germline V gene has CDR1 SQVTM and CDR2 ANQGSEA. Trimming took 4 bases from V and 5 from J; bases not matched to a gene: 3. This CDR3 comprises 13 residues. This clonotype was recorded at least ten times. No antigen is known for it. Broader study findings: IR-seq and RNA-seq agreed better without single-read clonotypes. In IR-seq, single-read clonotypes were around 85% of clonotypes but approximately 3.2% of reads.

The clonotype was recovered from a donor at least 40 years old with multiple myeloma. J is TRBJ2-1 and V is TRBV29-1; 9 positions match TRBD2. Input material: a population of CD138-negative cells sorted from bone marrow. CDR3 bases: TGCAGCGTTGTTTCTAGCGGGAACAATGAGCAGTTCTTC. This encodes CSVVSSGNNEQFF.